This TCR beta chain was recorded in a study of identical twins (dated by TCRdb to 2016 to 2018). About the study as a whole: TCR alpha and beta repertoires from monozygotic twins, unrelated adults of various ages and cord blood were deep-sequenced to test whether fetal clonotypes persist. To rule out contamination, the twin experiments were replicated at different times with different library preparation protocols. The full study reports these points: The excess sharing between twins in beta out-of-frame sequences was weaker because fewer shared sequences reduced the signal-to-noise ratio. Because the same donors could not be followed over many years, the conclusions depended on cross-sectional statistical analysis. Out-of-frame TCR alpha sequences shared between twins showed an excess of low generation-probability sequences compared with coincidental sharing between unrelated individuals. Abundant cord blood beta clonotypes carried fewer insertions; young adult naive repertoires showed a weaker similar trend, while memory repertoires showed none. Zero-insertion analyses could be partly confounded by invariant T cells such as MAIT and iNKT, though diverse VJ usage argued against such confounding for most clonotypes. Out-of-frame TCR alpha sharing in monozygotic twins was systematically underestimated by recombination models, whereas sharing between unrelated individuals was in agreement with the recombination models.

Libraries were built with 5' RACE. Instrument used: Illumina HiSeq 2000. Template switching introduced a universal primer binding site; the final cDNA contained a unique molecular identifier, enabling accurate counting of TCR cDNA molecules. Specific primers in the conserved constant-segment region were used to synthesize first-strand cDNA for the TCR alpha and beta chains. Each cDNA library was double barcoded, with a SMART-Mk sample barcode plus Illumina barcodes, to control for contamination. Two successive PCR steps introduced TruSeq adapter sequences along with Illumina sample barcodes. Sequencing of the TCR alpha and beta cDNA libraries was done on the Illumina HiSeq platform using custom primers. As for the original processing: Raw reads were processed with MiGEC to extract unique molecular identifiers, and MiXCR was used to determine CDR3 positions. Recombination models were inferred per individual with the repgenHMM and IGoR tools using an EM algorithm. Shared clonotypes were analyzed with the tcR package in R, and sharing was normalized by the product of cloneset sizes. Out-of-frame nonproductive sequences were analyzed to study raw recombination free of thymic and clonal selection effects. TCRdb trimmed public reads at Q25 via fastp, called clones via MiXCR and kept in-frame beta chains. Identical CDR3 protein sequences are pooled into one entry, listed with their most common genes and DNA. The V and J calls shown here were made by TCRdb, not taken from the authors' results. The sample includes some 710,000 distinct CDR3 sequences, with 6% to 6.5% observed a single time. The ten biggest clones cover around 1.9% of the sample.

All donors were healthy Caucasians. The researchers also sequenced three unrelated adults who were not twins: a male aged 18 to 30, a male aged 50 to 59, and a female aged 50 to 59. Using Miltenyi CD45RO+ enrichment and human naive T-cell isolation kits, memory (CD45RO+) and naive T cells were isolated from PBMC. This clonotype was seen repeatedly, ten times or more. It lacks a known antigen. No clone much larger than this one lies a single base away; base qualities are absent. Specimen: naive T cells sorted from blood. The cell subset or site label for this specimen denotes: cells isolated with a human naive T-cell isolation kit. The clonotype was recovered from a man aged 18-30 years in good health.

CDR3 reads: CASSEWVSYEQYF. The DNA reads TGTGCCAGCAGTGAATGGGTCAGCTACGAGCAGTACTTC. This receptor chain uses TRBV25-1 and TRBJ2-7; no confident D gene assignment can be made. V is clipped by 1 base and J by 3 bases, and the sequence between their germline boundaries is 7 bases long. From its cysteine to its phenylalanine, the CDR3 spans 13 amino acids. Only the CDR3 region is kept as DNA, spanning 39 bases read in frame from base 1. The germline V gene sets CDR1 to MGHDK and CDR2 to SYGVNS.